This entry describes one T cell receptor (beta chain). Trimming removed 3 bases at V and 8 bases at J, with 14 bases between. Per germline, CDR1 SGHNT and CDR2 YYREEE (reference sequence). This CDR3 spans 13 amino acids. These data come from a study of blood T cell repertoires in COVID-19. Profiling relied on immunoSEQ multiplex PCR, and the TCRdb table lists in-frame clones only, not all of them. The table shows 100,000 or so clones, with less than 85% occurring only once. The V call is TRBV5-4, the J call TRBJ1-1, with D possibly being TRBD1 (5 bases). This receptor was obtained from a woman in her seventies with active or convalescent COVID-19. The sequenced material came from peripheral blood. CDR3 nucleotides: TGTGCCAGCAGCTCAACACAGGCAACCGAAGCTTTCTTT. As protein: CASSSTQATEAFF.